Here is one T cell receptor (beta chain) with its context. Its antigen is unknown. TCRdb re-derived calls from the reads in MiXCR, one entry per CDR3 protein. The data show around 530,000 distinct CDR3 sequences, with more than 15% seen just once and 20% to 30% held by the top ten. This record belongs to a study of T cell repertoires in cytomegalovirus infection. Across the whole study: Indicated by public TCR beta signatures were CMV infection and matching HLA type. Points from the study as a whole: The cumulative frequency of public TCR beta families distinguished individuals who carried CMV together with the relevant HLA. The ex vivo response was dominated by HLA-C-restricted CMV-specific TCR beta clonotypes.

With V trimmed by 8 bases and J by 4 bases, 5 bases remained unmatched. CDR1 MDHEN and CDR2 SYDVKM come from the germline V gene. The CDR3 sequence is 14 residues long. The clonotype comes from a human donor in good health (CMV status not recorded). Some clones in this sample may be carry-over from other donors' samples. The chain employs TRBV28 and TRBJ1-5, with 10 bases aligning to TRBD1. The sequenced sample consisted of CD8+ T cells from PBMCs. CDR3 bases: TGTGCCAGCGGGGACAGGGGTCTAAATCAGCCCCAGCATTTT. Amino acids: CASGDRGLNQPQHF.